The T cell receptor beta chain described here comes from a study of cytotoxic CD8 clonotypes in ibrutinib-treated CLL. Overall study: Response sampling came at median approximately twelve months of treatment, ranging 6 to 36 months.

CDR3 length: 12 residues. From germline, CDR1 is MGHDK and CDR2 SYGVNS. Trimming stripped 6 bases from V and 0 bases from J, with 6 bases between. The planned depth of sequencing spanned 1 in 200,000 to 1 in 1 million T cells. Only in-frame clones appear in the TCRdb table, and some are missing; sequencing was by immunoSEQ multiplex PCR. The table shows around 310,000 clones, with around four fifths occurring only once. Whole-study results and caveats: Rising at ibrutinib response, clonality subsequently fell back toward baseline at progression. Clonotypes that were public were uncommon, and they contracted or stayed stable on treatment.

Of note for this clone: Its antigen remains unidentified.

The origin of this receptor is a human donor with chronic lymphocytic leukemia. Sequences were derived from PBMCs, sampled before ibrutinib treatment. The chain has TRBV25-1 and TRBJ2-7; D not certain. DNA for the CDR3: TGTGCCAGCAGCTCAAGCTCCTACGAGCAGTACTTC. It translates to CASSSSSYEQYF.